This TCR beta chain was recorded in a study of blood T cells in healthy people across ages. The study, taken as a whole, reports: Fewer expanded clones and more diversity marked long-lived versus aged donors. Among T cells, TCR beta diversity per million cells dropped roughly linearly as age rose.

CDR3 length: 16 amino acids. CDR1 MNHNS and CDR2 SASEGT come from the germline V gene. Through a sample-barcoded 5' primer and a J-beta primer mix, a second PCR was run for roughly 6 to 11 cycles. A template-switch adaptor that had 12 random nucleotides put a tag on each cDNA molecule. Per sample, CDR3-containing paired-end reads numbered at least 2.5 million. MiXCR, applied by TCRdb to the 5' RACE reads, yields one record per CDR3 protein. The table lists some 710,000 distinct CDR3 sequences, about 20% of them singletons. With regard to this clonotype: Antigen specificity is unknown. At one end the junction does not follow the germline gene, possibly because of a read error.

This sequence joins TRBV6-1 and TRBJ1-6, with no clear D. This receptor was taken from a man between 65 and 79 years old in good health. The source material was blood. The CDR3 DNA reads as TGTGCCAGCAGGCCCCCCGGCAACGCGAATAATCCACCTCTCCACTTT. Encoded protein: CASRPPGNANNPPLHF.